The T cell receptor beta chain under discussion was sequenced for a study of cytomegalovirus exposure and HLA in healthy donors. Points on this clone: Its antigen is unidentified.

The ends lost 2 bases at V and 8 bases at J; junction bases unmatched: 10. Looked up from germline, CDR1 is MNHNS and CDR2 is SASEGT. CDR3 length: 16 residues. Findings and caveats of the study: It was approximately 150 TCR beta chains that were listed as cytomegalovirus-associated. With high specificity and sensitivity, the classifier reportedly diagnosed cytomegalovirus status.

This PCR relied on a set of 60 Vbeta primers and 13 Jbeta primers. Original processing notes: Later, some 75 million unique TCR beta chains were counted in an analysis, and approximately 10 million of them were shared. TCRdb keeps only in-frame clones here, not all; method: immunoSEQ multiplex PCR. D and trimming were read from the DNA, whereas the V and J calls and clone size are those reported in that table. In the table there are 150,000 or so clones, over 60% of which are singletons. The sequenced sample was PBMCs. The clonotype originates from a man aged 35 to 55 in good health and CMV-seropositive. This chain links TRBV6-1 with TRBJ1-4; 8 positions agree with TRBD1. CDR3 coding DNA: TGTGCCAGCAGTGAAACCATAGACAGGGGTAGCGAAAAACTGTTTTTT. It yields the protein CASSETIDRGSEKLFF.